This TCR beta chain was identified in a study of blood T cell repertoires in COVID-19. Study summary: The samples span acute and convalescent COVID-19 from the United States, Italy and Spain. Sources were T cells, B-cell-depleted T cells, or PBMCs; the material itself was cDNA or gDNA.

The CDR3 runs to 15 residues. V was pared by 9 bases and J by 0 bases, with 16 bases between. Germline values: CDR1 MNHEY, CDR2 SVGAGI. Methods used by the authors: Amplification of reference gene primers was used by the study to estimate nucleated cell counts. Generated by immunoSEQ multiplex PCR, the TCRdb table keeps only in-frame clones and is missing some. The DNA gave D and trimming, while V, J and clone size come from that table. The data show nearly 110,000 clones, more than 80% seen once. The sample consisted of peripheral blood. This TCR derives from a man aged 40-55 years with active or convalescent COVID-19. This chain joins TRBV6-5 and TRBJ2-3; tentative D call: TRBD2 (7 bases). CDR3: CARAAGAESTDTQYF. The DNA of the CDR3 is TGTGCCAGGGCGGCGGGGGCGGAAAGCACAGATACGCAGTATTTT.